The 4 T cell receptor beta chains listed next were all sequenced from one sample in a study of blood T cell repertoires in COVID-19. Data came from immunoSEQ multiplex PCR; TCRdb stores just in-frame clones and leaves some out. The table lists roughly 310,000 clones, around nine tenths of them singletons, with about 3.9% in the top ten. The sample was peripheral blood. The source is a woman between 45 and 60 years old with active or convalescent COVID-19.

The chain couples TRBV28 to TRBJ2-1; tentative D call: TRBD2 (5 bases). Trimming pared 2 bases from V and 13 bases from J, leaving 12 bases between. Germline V lookup: CDR1 MDHEN, CDR2 SYDVKM. The length of the CDR3 is 12 residues. The CDR3 region is CASSLVGADQFF. For the CDR3, the DNA is TGTGCCAGCAGTTTAGTGGGAGCCGATCAGTTCTTC.

The rearrangement uses TRBV9 and TRBJ1-2; unclear D gene. The CDR3 loop spans 12 amino acids. Germline loops: CDR1 SGDLS, CDR2 YYNGEE. Between the trimmed V and J ends, which lost 0 bases and 7 bases, there was a span of 7 bases. The CDR3 reads CASSVVGSGYTF. CDR3 in DNA: TGTGCCAGCAGCGTAGTCGGGTCTGGCTACACCTTC.

The V call is TRBV27, the J call TRBJ1-2, with 7 bases lining up with TRBD1. CDR1 MNHEY and CDR2 SMNVEV come from the germline V gene (reference sequence). The CDR3 is 15 residues long. V trimming: 2 bases; J trimming: 5 bases; junction bases outside the gene matches: 8. In DNA, the CDR3 is TGTGCCAGCAGTTTAGGGGGCAGGGGGGCTTATGGCTACACCTTC. This sequence encodes CASSLGGRGAYGYTF.

This chain's CDR3 is CASSLATAGAYGYTF. The CDR3 region has the DNA TGTGCCAGCAGCTTAGCCACAGCGGGGGCCTATGGCTACACCTTC. The chain recombines TRBV7-6 with TRBJ1-2; D is perhaps TRBD1 (6 bases). Per germline, CDR1 SGHVS and CDR2 FNYEAQ. CDR3 length: 15 amino acids. V was trimmed by 0 bases and J by 4 bases, leaving 12 bases between them.